These 11 T cell receptor beta chains share one sample of origin, sequenced in a study of blood T cell repertoires in COVID-19 (dated by TCRdb to about 2020). The receptor library was made with the immunoSEQ multiplex PCR assay. TCRdb obtained this table from immuneACCESS and retained in-frame rearrangements with V and J assigned. These tables miss some clones; where compared with another copy, unresolved V genes account for less than half of the shortfall, and the remainder is unexplained. The sample table lists fewer than 350,000 clones, approximately 91% of them with a count of one. The ten largest clones represent about 2.1% of the sample. Input material: PBMCs or T cells enriched from blood (not recorded which). The receptors were gathered from a middle-aged woman with acute COVID-19.

V gene TRBV19 combines with J gene TRBJ2-2, with 8 bases matching TRBD2. Germline trimming cut 6 bases from V and 5 bases from J; bases unmatched to any gene: 5. The CDR3 extends over 14 amino acids. Germline-derived CDR1 and CDR2 are LNHDA and SQIVND (reference sequence). The CDR3 region is CASRTPGGTGELFF. CDR3 DNA sequence: TGTGCCAGTAGGACCCCGGGGGGGACCGGGGAGCTGTTTTTT.

The rearrangement uses TRBV27 and TRBJ1-1; 8 bases are shared with TRBD1. CDR1 is MNHEY and CDR2 is SMNVEV in the germline V gene (reference sequence). The CDR3 is made up of 13 amino acids. The V and J ends lost 7 bases and 6 bases, in that order; junction bases with no gene match: 7. The CDR3 nucleotides read TGTGCCAGCACCCGGACAGGGTTCGCTGAAGCTTTCTTT. It codes for CASTRTGFAEAFF.

The V call is TRBV11-2, the J call TRBJ1-1; 9 bases map to TRBD1. Germline lookup yields CDR1 SGHAT and CDR2 FQNNGV. V was clipped by 5 bases and J by 5 bases; unmatched bases: 21. The CDR3 has 19 residues. In DNA, the CDR3 is TGTGCCAGCAGCCCGATAGGGAGGGGTTACAGGGGGCGGTTTACTGAAGCTTTCTTT. Translating gives CASSPIGRGYRGRFTEAFF.

V usage is TRBV2 and J usage is TRBJ2-1, with a possible D match to TRBD2 (6 bases). The CDR3 extends over 15 amino acids. Trimming took off 2 bases at V and 6 bases at J, with 14 bases between the two ends. Germline V gene data show CDR1 as SNHLY and CDR2 as FYNNEI. In DNA, the CDR3 is TGTGCCAGCAGTGAATCCGGTCTAGCGAGCAATGAGCAGTTCTTC. Its translation: CASSESGLASNEQFF.

This clone appeared a single time. J is TRBJ2-6 and V is TRBV7-8; perhaps TRBD2 as D (7 bases). The V and J ends lost 5 bases and 0 bases respectively, with 11 bases between them. Germline V gene sequence: CDR1 SGHVS, CDR2 FQNEAQ. The length of the CDR3 is 16 residues. As DNA, the CDR3 is TGTGCCAGCAGCCTCGGGGGGCCCTCTGGGGCCAACGTCCTGACTTTC. This codes for CASSLGGPSGANVLTF. Full variable domain (missing parts from reference TRBV7-8 and TRBJ2-6): GAGVSQSPRYKVAKRGQDVALRCDPISGHVSLFWYQQALGQGPEFLTYFQNEAQLDKSGLPSDRFFAERPEGSVSTLKIQRTQQEDSAVYLCASSLGGPSGANVLTFGAGSRLTVL.

Concerning this clone itself: The junction does not match germline at one end; this may be a read error. The rearrangement links TRBV2 to TRBJ2-5; TRBD2 matches at 7 bases. The CDR3 totals 15 residues. Germline CDR1 and CDR2: SNHLY and FYNNEI. Here the CDR3 reads CASSQAGLAGQTQYF. The CDR3 bases are TGTGCCAGCAGTCAAGCGGGACTCGCGGGACAGACCCAGTACTTC.

The chain has TRBV5-1 and TRBJ2-5, with TRBD1 as a possible D gene (6 bases). Germline CDR1 reads SGHRS; CDR2 reads YFSETQ. V was clipped by 4 bases and J by 1 base, with 14 bases between them. CDR3 length equals 15 residues. As DNA, the CDR3 is TGCGCCAGCAGCCCCCCTGTGGGGGCCCAAGAGACCCAGTACTTC. Encoded protein: CASSPPVGAQETQYF.

This sequence joins TRBV5-1 and TRBJ1-2; 8 bases map to TRBD1. Germline trimming cut 0 bases from V and 5 bases from J; bases unmatched to any gene: 9. This CDR3 spans 16 amino acids. In germline, CDR1 is SGHRS, CDR2 YFSETQ. The CDR3 here is CASSLGDQGARYGYTF. The CDR3 DNA reads as TGCGCCAGCAGCTTGGGTGATCAGGGGGCGCGATATGGCTACACCTTC.

The gene calls are TRBV18 and TRBJ2-3, with D uncertain. V lost 2 bases, J lost 3 bases, and 15 bases lay in between. Germline V gene data show CDR1 as KGHSH and CDR2 as LQKENI. The CDR3 runs 16 residues. The CDR3 DNA reads TGTGCCAGCTCACCAAAGCAACTTGTCAGGACAGATACGCAGTATTTT. Translating gives CASSPKQLVRTDTQYF. Based on the CDR3 plus reference TRBV18 and TRBJ2-3, the full variable domain is NAGVMQNPRHLVRRRGQEARLRCSPMKGHSHVYWYRQLPEEGLKFMVYLQKENIIDESGMPKERFSAEFPKEGPSILRIQQVVRGDSAAYFCASSPKQLVRTDTQYFGPGTRLTVL.

The rearrangement joins TRBV11-1 to TRBJ1-1, with D hard to call. The ends were cut back, 1 base at V and 5 bases at J, with 8 bases in the middle. There are 13 residues in the CDR3. Germline CDR1 SGHAT, CDR2 FQDESV (reference sequence). The CDR3 DNA reads as TGTGCCAGCAGCTTAGTCGAGGGTACTGAAGCTTTCTTT. Protein product: CASSLVEGTEAFF.

The chain employs TRBV2 and TRBJ2-3; 8 bases agree with TRBD2. V dropped 6 bases and J dropped 3; count of bases not matched to a gene: 5. Germline CDR1 and CDR2: SNHLY and FYNNEI. CDR3 length: 14 residues. CDR3 bases: TGTGCCAGCAGCGGGAGGGTCGGTACAGATACGCAGTATTTT. Translating it yields CASSGRVGTDTQYF. Looking up the rest from reference TRBV2 and TRBJ2-3 gives the full variable domain: EPEVTQTPSHQVTQMGQEVILRCVPISNHLYFYWYRQILGQKVEFLVSFYNNEISEKSEIFDDQFSVERPDGSNFTLKIRSTKLEDSAMYFCASSGRVGTDTQYFGPGTRLTVL.